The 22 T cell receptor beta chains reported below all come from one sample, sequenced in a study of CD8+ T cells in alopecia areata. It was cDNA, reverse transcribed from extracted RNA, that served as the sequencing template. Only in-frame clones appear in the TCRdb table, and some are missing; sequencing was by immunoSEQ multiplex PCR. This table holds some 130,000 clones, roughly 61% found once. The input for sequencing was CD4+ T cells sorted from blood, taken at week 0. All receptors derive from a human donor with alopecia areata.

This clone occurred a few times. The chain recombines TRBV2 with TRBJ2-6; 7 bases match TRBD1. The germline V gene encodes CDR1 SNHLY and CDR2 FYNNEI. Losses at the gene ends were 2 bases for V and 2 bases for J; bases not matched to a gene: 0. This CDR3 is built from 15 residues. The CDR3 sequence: CASSEQGAGANVLTF. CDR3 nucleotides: TGTGCCAGCAGTGAACAGGGGGCTGGGGCCAACGTCCTGACTTTC.

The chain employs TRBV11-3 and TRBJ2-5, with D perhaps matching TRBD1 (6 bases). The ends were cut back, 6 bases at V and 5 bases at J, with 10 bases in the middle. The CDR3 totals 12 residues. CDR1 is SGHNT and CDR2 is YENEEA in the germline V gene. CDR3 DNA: TGTGCCAGCAGTCGTCAGGGGGAGACCCAGTACTTC. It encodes CASSRQGETQYF.

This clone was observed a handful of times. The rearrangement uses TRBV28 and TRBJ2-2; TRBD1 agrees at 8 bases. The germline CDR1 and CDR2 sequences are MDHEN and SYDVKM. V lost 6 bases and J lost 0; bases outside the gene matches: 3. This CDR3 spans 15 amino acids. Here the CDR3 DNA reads TGTGCCAGCAGGAAGACAGGGGCGAACACCGGGGAGCTGTTTTTT. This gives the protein CASRKTGANTGELFF.

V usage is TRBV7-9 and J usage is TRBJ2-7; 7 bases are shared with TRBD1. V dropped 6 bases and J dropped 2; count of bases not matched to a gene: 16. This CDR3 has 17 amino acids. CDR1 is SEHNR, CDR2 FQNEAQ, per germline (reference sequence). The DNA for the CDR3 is TGTGCCAGCAGTTCACATTTTTTACAGGGGAGTCCCTACGAGCAGTACTTC. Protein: CASSSHFLQGSPYEQYF.

The CDR3, as DNA: TGTGCCAGCACACCTTGGGGGGAAATCCCTATGGAAGGCTACACCTTC. It codes for CASTPWGEIPMEGYTF. The chain is built from TRBV5-4 and TRBJ1-2, with D possibly TRBD1 on 5 matching bases. This CDR3 comprises 16 residues. Germline CDR1 reads SGHNT; CDR2 reads YYREEE (reference sequence). V lost 6 bases to trimming and J lost 8 bases, with 26 bases between them.

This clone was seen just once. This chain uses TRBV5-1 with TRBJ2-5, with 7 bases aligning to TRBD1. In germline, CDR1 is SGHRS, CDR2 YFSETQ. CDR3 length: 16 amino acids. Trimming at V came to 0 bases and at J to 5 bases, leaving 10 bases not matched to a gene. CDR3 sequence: CASSLEPTGLGETQYF. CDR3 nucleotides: TGCGCCAGCAGCTTGGAGCCGACAGGGTTGGGGGAGACCCAGTACTTC.

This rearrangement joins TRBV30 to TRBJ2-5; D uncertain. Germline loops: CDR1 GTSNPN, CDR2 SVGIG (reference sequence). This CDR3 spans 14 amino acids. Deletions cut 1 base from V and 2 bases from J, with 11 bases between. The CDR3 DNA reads TGTGCCTGGAGTGGTGGCCTGGGTCAAGAGACCCAGTACTTC. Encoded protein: CAWSGGLGQETQYF.

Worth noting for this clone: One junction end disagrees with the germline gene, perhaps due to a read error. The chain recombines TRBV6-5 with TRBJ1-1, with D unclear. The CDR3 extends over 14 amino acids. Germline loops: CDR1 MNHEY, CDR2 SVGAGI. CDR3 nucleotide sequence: TGTGCCAGCAACCCTTATAGCGGAAACAATGAAGCTTTCTTT. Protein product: CASNPYSGNNEAFF.

CDR3 nucleotide sequence: TGTGCCAGCAGTGACGGAACTAGCACAGATACGCAGTATTTT. Residues: CASSDGTSTDTQYF. This rearrangement joins TRBV2 to TRBJ2-3; D ambiguous. V lost 3 bases and J lost 0, with 7 bases in between. There are 14 residues in the CDR3. Germline values: CDR1 SNHLY, CDR2 FYNNEI.

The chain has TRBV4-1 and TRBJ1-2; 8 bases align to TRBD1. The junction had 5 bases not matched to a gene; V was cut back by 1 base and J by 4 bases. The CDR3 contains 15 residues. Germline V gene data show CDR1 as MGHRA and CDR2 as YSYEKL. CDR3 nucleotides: TGCGCCAGCAGCCAAGGACAGGGGATCCTCTATGGCTACACCTTC. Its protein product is CASSQGQGILYGYTF.

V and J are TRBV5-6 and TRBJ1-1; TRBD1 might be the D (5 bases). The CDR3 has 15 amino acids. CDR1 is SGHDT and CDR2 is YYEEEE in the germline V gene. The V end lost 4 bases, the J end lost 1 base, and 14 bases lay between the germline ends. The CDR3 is CASSPWGYQNTEAFF. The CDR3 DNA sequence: TGTGCCAGCAGCCCGTGGGGCTATCAGAACACTGAAGCTTTCTTT.

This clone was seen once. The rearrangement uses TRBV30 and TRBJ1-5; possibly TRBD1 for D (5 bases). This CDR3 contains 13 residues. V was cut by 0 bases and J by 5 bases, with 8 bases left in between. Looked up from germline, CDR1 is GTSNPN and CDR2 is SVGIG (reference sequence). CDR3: CAWSVQDDQPQHF. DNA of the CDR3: TGTGCCTGGAGTGTACAGGATGATCAGCCCCAGCATTTT.

CDR3 amino acids: CAWSTGGSGNTIYF. The CDR3 DNA reads as TGTGCCTGGAGTACAGGGGGTTCTGGAAACACCATATATTTT. This chain connects TRBV30 to TRBJ1-3; 8 bases match TRBD1. The CDR3 runs 14 residues. CDR1 and CDR2 (germline): GTSNPN, SVGIG (reference sequence). V lost 2 bases, J lost 1 base, and 1 base stayed unmatched.

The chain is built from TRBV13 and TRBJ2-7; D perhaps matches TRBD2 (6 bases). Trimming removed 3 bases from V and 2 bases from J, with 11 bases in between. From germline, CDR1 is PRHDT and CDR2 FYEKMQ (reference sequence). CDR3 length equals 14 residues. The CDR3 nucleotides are TGTGCCAGCAGCTTCGGTGGCGGGACCTACGAGCAGTACTTC. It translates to CASSFGGGTYEQYF. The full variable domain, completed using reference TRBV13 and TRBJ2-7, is AAGVIQSPRHLIKEKRETATLKCYPIPRHDTVYWYQQGPGQDPQFLISFYEKMQSDKGSIPDRFSAQQFSDYHSELNMSSLELGDSALYFCASSFGGGTYEQYFGPGTRLTVT.

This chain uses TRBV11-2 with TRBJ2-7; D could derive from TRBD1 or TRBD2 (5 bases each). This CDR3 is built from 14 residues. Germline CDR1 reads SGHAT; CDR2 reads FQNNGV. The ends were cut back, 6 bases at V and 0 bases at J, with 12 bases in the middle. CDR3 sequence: CASRGDGNSYEQYF. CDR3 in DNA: TGTGCCAGCAGGGGGGACGGTAACTCCTACGAGCAGTACTTC.

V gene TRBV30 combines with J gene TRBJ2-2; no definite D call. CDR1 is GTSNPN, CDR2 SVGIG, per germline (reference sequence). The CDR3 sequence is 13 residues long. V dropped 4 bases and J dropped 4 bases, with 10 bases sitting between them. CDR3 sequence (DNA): TGTGCCTGGACCCGCAGGTCCACCGGGGAGCTGTTTTTT. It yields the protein CAWTRRSTGELFF. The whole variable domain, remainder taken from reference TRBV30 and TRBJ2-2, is SQTIHQWPATLVQPVGSPLSLECTVEGTSNPNLYWYRQAAGRGLQLLFYSVGIGQISSEVPQNLSASRPQDRQFILSSKKLLLSDSGFYLCAWTRRSTGELFFGEGSRLTVL.

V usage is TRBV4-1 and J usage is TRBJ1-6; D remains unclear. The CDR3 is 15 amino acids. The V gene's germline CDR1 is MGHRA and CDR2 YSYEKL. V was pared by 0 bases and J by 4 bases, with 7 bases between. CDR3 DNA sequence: TGCGCCAGCAGCCAAGAACAGAGATATAATTCACCCCTCCACTTT. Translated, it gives CASSQEQRYNSPLHF.

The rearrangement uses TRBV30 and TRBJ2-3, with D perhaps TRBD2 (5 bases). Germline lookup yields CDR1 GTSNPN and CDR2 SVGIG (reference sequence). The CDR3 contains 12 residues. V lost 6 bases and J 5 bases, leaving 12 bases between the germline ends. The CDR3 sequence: CACHPRGDTQYF. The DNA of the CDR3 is TGTGCCTGCCACCCACGGGGAGATACGCAGTATTTT.

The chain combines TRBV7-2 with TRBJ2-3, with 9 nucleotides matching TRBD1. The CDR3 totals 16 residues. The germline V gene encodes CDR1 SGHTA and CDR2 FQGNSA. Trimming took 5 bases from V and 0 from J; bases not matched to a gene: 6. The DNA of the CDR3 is TGTGCCAGCAGCCCTAGACAGGGGGTGAGCACAGATACGCAGTATTTT. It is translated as CASSPRQGVSTDTQYF.

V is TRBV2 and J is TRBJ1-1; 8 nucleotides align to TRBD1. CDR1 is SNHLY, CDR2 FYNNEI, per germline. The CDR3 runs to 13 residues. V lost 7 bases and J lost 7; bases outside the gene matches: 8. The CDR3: CASTLGQGLEAFF. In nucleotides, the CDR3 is TGTGCCAGCACCCTCGGACAGGGACTTGAAGCTTTCTTT.

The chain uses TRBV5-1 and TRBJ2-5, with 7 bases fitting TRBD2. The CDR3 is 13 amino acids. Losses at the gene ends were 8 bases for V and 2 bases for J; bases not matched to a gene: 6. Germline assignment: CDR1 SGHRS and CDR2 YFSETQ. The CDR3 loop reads CASKSGIQETQYF. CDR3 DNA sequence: TGCGCCAGTAAAAGCGGGATTCAAGAGACCCAGTACTTC. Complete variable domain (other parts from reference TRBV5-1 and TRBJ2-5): KAGVTQTPRYLIKTRGQQVTLSCSPISGHRSVSWYQQTPGQGLQFLFEYFSETQRNKGNFPGRFSGRQFSNSRSEMNVSTLELGDSALYLCASKSGIQETQYFGPGTRLLVL.

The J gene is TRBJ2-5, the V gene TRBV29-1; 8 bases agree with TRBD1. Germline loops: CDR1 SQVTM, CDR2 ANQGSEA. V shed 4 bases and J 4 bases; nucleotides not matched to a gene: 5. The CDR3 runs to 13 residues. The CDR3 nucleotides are TGCAGCGTTGTTAAAGGACAGGGAGAGACCCAGTACTTC. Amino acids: CSVVKGQGETQYF. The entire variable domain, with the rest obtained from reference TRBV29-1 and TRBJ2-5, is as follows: SAVISQKPSRDICQRGTSLTIQCQVDSQVTMMFWYRQQPGQSLTLIATANQGSEATYESGFVIDKFPISRPNLTFSTLTVSNMSPEDSSIYLCSVVKGQGETQYFGPGTRLLVL.